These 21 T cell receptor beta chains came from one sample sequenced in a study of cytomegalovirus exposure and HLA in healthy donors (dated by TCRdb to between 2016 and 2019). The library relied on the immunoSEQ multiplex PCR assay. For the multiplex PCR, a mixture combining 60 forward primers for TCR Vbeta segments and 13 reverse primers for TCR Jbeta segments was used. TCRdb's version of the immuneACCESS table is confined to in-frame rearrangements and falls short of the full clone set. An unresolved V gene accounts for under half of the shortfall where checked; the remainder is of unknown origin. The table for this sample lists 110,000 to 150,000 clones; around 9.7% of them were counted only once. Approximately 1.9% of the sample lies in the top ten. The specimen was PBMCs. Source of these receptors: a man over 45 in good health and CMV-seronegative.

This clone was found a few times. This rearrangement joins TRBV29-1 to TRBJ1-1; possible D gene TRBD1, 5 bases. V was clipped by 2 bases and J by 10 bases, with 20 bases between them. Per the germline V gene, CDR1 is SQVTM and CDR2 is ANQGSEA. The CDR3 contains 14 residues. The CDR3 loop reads CSVEYVGAGFGAFF. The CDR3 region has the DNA TGCAGCGTTGAATATGTAGGGGCGGGGTTCGGAGCTTTCTTT.

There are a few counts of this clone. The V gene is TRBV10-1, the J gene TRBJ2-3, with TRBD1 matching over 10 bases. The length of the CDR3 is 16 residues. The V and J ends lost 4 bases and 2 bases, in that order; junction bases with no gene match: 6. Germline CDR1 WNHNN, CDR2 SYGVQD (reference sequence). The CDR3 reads CASSGGDRGLTDTQYF. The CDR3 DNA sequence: TGCGCCAGCAGTGGGGGGGACAGGGGACTCACAGATACGCAGTATTTT.

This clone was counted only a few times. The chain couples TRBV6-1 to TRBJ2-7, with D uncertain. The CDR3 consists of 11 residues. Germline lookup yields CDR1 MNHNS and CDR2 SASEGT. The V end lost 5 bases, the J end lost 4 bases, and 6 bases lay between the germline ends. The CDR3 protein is CASSISYEQYF. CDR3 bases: TGTGCCAGCAGTATTAGTTACGAGCAGTACTTC.

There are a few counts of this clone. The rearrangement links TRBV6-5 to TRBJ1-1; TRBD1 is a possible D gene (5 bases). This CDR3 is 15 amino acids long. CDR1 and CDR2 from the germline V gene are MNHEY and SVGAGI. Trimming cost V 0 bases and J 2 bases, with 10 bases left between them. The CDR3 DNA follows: TGTGCCAGCAGTTACTCGTACCAGGGTAACACTGAAGCTTTCTTT. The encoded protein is CASSYSYQGNTEAFF.

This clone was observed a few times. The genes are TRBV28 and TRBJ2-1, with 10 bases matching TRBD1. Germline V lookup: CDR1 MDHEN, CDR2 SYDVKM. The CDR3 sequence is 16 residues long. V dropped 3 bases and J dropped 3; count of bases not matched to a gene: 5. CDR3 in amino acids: CASSLRQGAFYNEQFF. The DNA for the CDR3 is TGTGCCAGCAGTTTGCGACAGGGGGCTTTCTACAATGAGCAGTTCTTC. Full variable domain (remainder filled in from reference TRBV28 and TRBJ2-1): DVKVTQSSRYLVKRTGEKVFLECVQDMDHENMFWYRQDPGLGLRLIYFSYDVKMKEKGDIPEGYSVSREKKERFSLILESASTNQTSMYLCASSLRQGAFYNEQFFGPGTRLTVL.

The CDR3 region is CAWSSQDYEQYF. CDR3 nucleotides: TGTGCCTGGAGTAGCCAGGACTACGAGCAGTACTTC. The V and J genes are TRBV30 and TRBJ2-7; no definite D call. There are 12 residues in the CDR3. Germline V gene lookup returns CDR1 GTSNPN and CDR2 SVGIG (reference sequence). The V gene lost 2 bases and the J gene lost 3 bases, with 8 bases spanning the gap.

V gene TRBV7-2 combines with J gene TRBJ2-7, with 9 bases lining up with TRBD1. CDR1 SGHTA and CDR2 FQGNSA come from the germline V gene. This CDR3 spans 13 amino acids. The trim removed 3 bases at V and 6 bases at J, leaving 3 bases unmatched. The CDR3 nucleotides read TGTGCCAGCAGCTTGGGGACAGGGCGCGAGCAGTACTTC. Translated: CASSLGTGREQYF.

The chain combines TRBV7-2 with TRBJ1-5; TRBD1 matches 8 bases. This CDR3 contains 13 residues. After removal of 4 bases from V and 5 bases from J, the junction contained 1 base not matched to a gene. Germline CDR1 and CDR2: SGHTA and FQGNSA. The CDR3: CASSSDRDQPQHF. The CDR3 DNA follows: TGTGCCAGCAGCTCGGACAGGGATCAGCCCCAGCATTTT.

In nucleotides, the CDR3 is TGTGCCAGCAGACGAAGGGACAGAACAACGAGCAATGGCTACACCTTC. Protein sequence: CASRRRDRTTSNGYTF. The chain has TRBV5-5 and TRBJ1-2, with TRBD1 matching over 7 bases. The V and J ends lost 5 bases and 6 bases, in that order; junction bases with no gene match: 16. The CDR3 length is 16 residues. Germline lookup yields CDR1 SGHKS and CDR2 YYEKEE (reference sequence).

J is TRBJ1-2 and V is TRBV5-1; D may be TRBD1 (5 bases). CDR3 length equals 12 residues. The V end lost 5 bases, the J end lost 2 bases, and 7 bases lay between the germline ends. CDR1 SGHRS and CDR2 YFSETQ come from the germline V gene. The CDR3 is CASSGGNYGYTF. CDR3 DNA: TGCGCCAGCAGTGGGGGGAACTATGGCTACACCTTC.

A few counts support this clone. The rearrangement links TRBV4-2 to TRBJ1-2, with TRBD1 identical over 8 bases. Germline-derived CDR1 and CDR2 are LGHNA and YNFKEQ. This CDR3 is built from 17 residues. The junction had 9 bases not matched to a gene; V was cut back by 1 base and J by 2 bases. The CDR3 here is CASSQVGTQGGNYGYTF. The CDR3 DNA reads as TGTGCCAGCAGCCAAGTCGGGACACAGGGGGGGAACTATGGCTACACCTTC.

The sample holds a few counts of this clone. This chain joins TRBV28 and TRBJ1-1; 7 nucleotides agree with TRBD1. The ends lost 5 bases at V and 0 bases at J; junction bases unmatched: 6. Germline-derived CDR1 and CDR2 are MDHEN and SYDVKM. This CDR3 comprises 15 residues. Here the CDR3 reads CASSPQTGLNTEAFF. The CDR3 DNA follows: TGTGCCAGCAGTCCTCAGACAGGGTTGAACACTGAAGCTTTCTTT.

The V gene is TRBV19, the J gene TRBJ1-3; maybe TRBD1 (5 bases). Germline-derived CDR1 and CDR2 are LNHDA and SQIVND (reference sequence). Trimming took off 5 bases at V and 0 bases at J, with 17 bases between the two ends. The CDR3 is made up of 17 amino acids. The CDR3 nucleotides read TGTGCCAGTAGTTCGAATGAAGGCAGGGTCTCTGGAAACACCATATATTTT. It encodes CASSSNEGRVSGNTIYF.

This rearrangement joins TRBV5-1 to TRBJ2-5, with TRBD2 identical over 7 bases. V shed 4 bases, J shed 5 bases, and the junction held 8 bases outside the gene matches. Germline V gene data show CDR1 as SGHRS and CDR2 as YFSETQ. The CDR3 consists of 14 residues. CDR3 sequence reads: CASSVPGGVETQYF. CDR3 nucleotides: TGCGCCAGCAGCGTCCCGGGAGGTGTGGAGACCCAGTACTTC.

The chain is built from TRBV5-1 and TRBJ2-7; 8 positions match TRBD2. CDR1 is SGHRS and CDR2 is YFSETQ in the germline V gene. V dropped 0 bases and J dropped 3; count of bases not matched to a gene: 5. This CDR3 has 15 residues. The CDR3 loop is CASSLEAGADYEQYF. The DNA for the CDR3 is TGCGCCAGCAGCTTGGAAGCGGGGGCCGACTACGAGCAGTACTTC.

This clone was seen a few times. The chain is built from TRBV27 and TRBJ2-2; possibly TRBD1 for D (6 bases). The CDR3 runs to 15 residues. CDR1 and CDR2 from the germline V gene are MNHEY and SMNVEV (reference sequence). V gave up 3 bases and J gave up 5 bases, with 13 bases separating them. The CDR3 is CASSLVGGRTGELFF. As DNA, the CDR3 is TGTGCCAGCAGTTTGGTAGGGGGTCGGACCGGGGAGCTGTTTTTT.

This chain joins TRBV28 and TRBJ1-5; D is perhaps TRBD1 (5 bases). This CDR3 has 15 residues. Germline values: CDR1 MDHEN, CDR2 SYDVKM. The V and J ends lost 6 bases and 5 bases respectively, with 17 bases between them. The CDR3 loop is CASRGSGVGYQPQHF. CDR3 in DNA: TGTGCCAGCAGAGGCTCGGGGGTGGGGTATCAGCCCCAGCATTTT.

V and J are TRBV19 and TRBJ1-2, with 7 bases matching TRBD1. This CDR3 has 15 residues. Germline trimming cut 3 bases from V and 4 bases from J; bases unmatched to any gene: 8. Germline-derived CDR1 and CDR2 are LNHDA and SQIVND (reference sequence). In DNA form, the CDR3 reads TGTGCCAGTAGTATCGACAGGGCATCTACCTATGGCTACACCTTC. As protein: CASSIDRASTYGYTF. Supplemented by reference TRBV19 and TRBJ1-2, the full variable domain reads DGGITQSPKYLFRKEGQNVTLSCEQNLNHDAMYWYRQDPGQGLRLIYYSQIVNDFQKGDIAEGYSVSREKKESFPLTVTSAQKNPTAFYLCASSIDRASTYGYTFGSGTRLTVV.

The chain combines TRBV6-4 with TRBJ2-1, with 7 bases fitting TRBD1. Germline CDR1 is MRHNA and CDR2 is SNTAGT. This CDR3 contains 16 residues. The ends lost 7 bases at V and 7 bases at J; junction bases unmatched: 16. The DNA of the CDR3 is TGTGCCAGCACCCAGGACAGGCCCCCTTTAATTAATGAGCAGTTCTTC. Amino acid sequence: CASTQDRPPLINEQFF.

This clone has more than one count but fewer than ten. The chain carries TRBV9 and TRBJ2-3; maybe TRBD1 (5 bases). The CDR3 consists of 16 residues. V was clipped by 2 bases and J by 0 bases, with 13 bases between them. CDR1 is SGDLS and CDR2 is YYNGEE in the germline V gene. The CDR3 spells CASSVGLGRSTDTQYF. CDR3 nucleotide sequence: TGTGCCAGCAGCGTTGGGCTGGGGCGGAGCACAGATACGCAGTATTTT.

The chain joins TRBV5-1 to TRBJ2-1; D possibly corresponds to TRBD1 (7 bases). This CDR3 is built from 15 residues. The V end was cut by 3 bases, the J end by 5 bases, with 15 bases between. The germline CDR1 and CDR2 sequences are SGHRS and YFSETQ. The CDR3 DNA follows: TGCGCCAGCAGCTCGACAGGGAGGCAGGACAATGAGCAGTTCTTC. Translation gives CASSSTGRQDNEQFF.